The 9 T cell receptor beta chains given below trace back to one sample, sequenced in a study of CD8+CD57+ T cells in acquired aplastic anemia. CD8+CD57+ cell expansion, shown by flow cytometry, had occurred in the patients selected for sequencing. Investigators profiled TCR beta VDJ and CDR3 from genomic DNA template. TCRdb re-called the reads through MiXCR, storing one row per CDR3 protein. The table lists 150,000 or so distinct CDR3 sequences, under 55% of them singletons. What was sequenced was sorted CD4+, CD8+, or CD8+CD57+ T cells (not recorded which) from PBMCs. The origin of the receptors is a human donor with aplastic anemia.

This clonotype was counted ten times or more. The chain couples TRBV7-2 to TRBJ1-5, with TRBD1 as a possible D gene (5 bases). Trimming stripped 5 bases from V and 6 bases from J, with 11 bases between. Germline V gene lookup returns CDR1 SGHTA and CDR2 FQGNSA. This CDR3 is 13 amino acids long. The CDR3 region has the DNA TGTGCCAGCAGCGCCTCAGGGTTTCAGCCCCAGCATTTT. Residues: CASSASGFQPQHF.

The chain links TRBV12-3 or TRBV12-4 to TRBJ2-7; no clear D gene. Trimming took off 3 bases at V and 0 bases at J, with 9 bases between the two ends. This CDR3 region has 14 residues. CDR3 nucleotide sequence: TGTGCCAGCAGTTTCGGCTTAAGCTCCTACGAGCAGTACTTC. Amino acids: CASSFGLSSYEQYF.

The rearrangement uses TRBV2 and TRBJ2-1; no reliable D call. V shed 2 bases and J shed 0 bases, with 20 bases lying between them. Germline CDR1 reads SNHLY; CDR2 reads FYNNEI. The CDR3 covers 19 residues. The CDR3 reads CASSESPPTGTSSYNEQFF. CDR3 nucleotide sequence: TGTGCCAGCAGTGAAAGCCCCCCCACCGGAACAAGCTCCTACAATGAGCAGTTCTTC.

V usage is TRBV10-3 and J usage is TRBJ2-1; D may be TRBD2 (6 bases). Trimming took 10 bases from V and 1 from J, leaving 17 bases between them. Germline V gene lookup returns CDR1 ENHRY and CDR2 SYGVKD. The CDR3 is made up of 15 amino acids. As DNA, the CDR3 is TGTGCCAGCAGCCCAGAGGGGAGGTCCTACAATGAGCAGTTCTTC. As protein: CASSPEGRSYNEQFF.

This clonotype was picked up many times. The V call is TRBV7-3, the J call TRBJ2-1; D unresolved. From germline, CDR1 is SGHTA and CDR2 FQGTGA. The CDR3 is 9 amino acids. V gave up 5 bases and J gave up 8 bases, with 1 base separating them. The CDR3 DNA follows: TGTGCCAGCAGCCATGAGCAGTTCTTC. Translation gives CASSHEQFF.

This clonotype is a singleton in its sample. The V and J genes are TRBV10-3 and TRBJ1-1; 8 nucleotides align to TRBD1. The CDR3 contains 14 residues. V dropped 3 bases and J dropped 1; count of bases not matched to a gene: 1. Looked up from germline, CDR1 is ENHRY and CDR2 is SYGVKD. For the CDR3, the DNA is TGTGCCATCAGTGACAGGGGGCGGAACACTGAAGCTTTCTTT. It codes for CAISDRGRNTEAFF.

There are many counts of this clonotype. The chain combines TRBV7-9 with TRBJ1-1; D perhaps matches TRBD1 (5 bases). This CDR3 is 17 amino acids long. CDR1 is SEHNR, CDR2 FQNEAQ, per germline (reference sequence). V was pared by 1 base and J by 0 bases, with 15 bases between. The CDR3 is CASSLELSGRVNTEAFF. In DNA form, the CDR3 reads TGTGCCAGCAGCTTAGAACTGTCAGGGAGGGTGAACACTGAAGCTTTCTTT.

This clonotype was seen a few times. A junction end diverges from the germline sequence, so it may reflect a read error. The rearrangement joins TRBV3-1 to TRBJ2-1; unclear D gene. This CDR3 contains 13 residues. From germline, CDR1 is LGHDT and CDR2 YNNKEL (reference sequence). The CDR3 sequence: CAGSWSNYNEQFF. CDR3 DNA: TGTGCCGGCAGCTGGAGTAACTACAATGAGCAGTTCTTC.

In its sample, this clonotype was seen many times. The rearrangement joins TRBV7-9 to TRBJ2-1; perhaps TRBD2 as D (6 bases). V was cut by 6 bases and J by 1 base, with 10 bases left in between. This CDR3 is 14 amino acids long. Germline CDR1 reads SEHNR; CDR2 reads FQNEAQ (reference sequence). The CDR3 DNA follows: TGTGCCAGCAGGCGGGATTCGTCCTACAATGAGCAGTTCTTC. Its protein product is CASRRDSSYNEQFF.